The present T cell receptor beta chain was sequenced within a study of T cells after posttransplantation cyclophosphamide. Points from the study as a whole: Later blood repertoires were often dominated by clones from the donor CD8+ memory compartment.

On this clone itself: No antigen is known for it.

V lost 0 bases, J lost 6 bases, and 14 bases lay in between. CDR3 length: 15 amino acids. Germline loops: CDR1 MGHRA, CDR2 YSYEKL. The protocol was immunoSEQ multiplex PCR, while the TCRdb copy is restricted to in-frame clones and leaves out a portion. The sample consists of 5,000 or so clones, approximately 75% of them appearing once. Busulfan-fludarabine conditioning, marrow transplant, and cyclophosphamide on days +3 and +4 were administered. The sequence came from a male patient aged 60 to 75 who received an allogeneic stem cell transplant from an unrelated donor, was CMV-positive, and had no GVHD. Some T cells may trace back to the graft donor. Sample: PBMCs, taken after allogeneic stem cell transplant with posttransplant cyclophosphamide. The chain recombines TRBV4-1 with TRBJ1-2, with TRBD1 as a possible D gene (6 bases). CDR3 loop: CASSQDKEQGHGYTF. The CDR3 coding sequence is TGCGCCAGCAGCCAAGATAAGGAACAGGGTCATGGCTACACCTTC.